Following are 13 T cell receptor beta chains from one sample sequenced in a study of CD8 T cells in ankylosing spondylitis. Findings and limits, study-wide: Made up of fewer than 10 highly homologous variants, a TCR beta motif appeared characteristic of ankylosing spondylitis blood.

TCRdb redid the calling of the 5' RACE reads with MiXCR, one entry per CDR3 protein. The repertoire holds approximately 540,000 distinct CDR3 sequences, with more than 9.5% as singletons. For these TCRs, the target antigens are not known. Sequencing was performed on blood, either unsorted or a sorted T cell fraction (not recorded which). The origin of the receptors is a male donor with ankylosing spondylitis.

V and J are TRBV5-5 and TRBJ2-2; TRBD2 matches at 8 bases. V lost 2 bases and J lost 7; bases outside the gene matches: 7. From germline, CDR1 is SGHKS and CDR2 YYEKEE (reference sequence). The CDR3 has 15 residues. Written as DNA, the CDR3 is TGTGCCAGCAGCTTTACCACGGGGGGGTACGGGGAGCTGTTTTTT. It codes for CASSFTTGGYGELFF. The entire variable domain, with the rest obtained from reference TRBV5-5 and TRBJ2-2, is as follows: DAGVTQSPTHLIKTRGQQVTLRCSPISGHKSVSWYQQVLGQGPQFIFQYYEKEERGRGNFPDRFSARQFPNYSSELNVNALLLGDSALYLCASSFTTGGYGELFFGEGSRLTVL.

This chain's CDR3 is CASSQDRGTVYNEQFF. The DNA for the CDR3 is TGTGCCAGCAGCCAAGATAGGGGGACGGTATACAATGAGCAGTTCTTC. The J gene is TRBJ2-1, the V gene TRBV4-2, with D maybe TRBD1 (6 bases). Germline V gene data show CDR1 as LGHNA and CDR2 as YNFKEQ. Trimming took 0 bases from V and 4 from J, leaving 13 bases between them. There are 16 residues in the CDR3.

The CDR3 here is CASSLRDRPNYGYTF. CDR3 in DNA: TGTGCCAGCAGCTTAAGGGACAGACCTAACTATGGCTACACCTTC. V gene TRBV5-6 combines with J gene TRBJ1-2; 7 positions agree with TRBD1. The V gene's germline CDR1 is SGHDT and CDR2 YYEEEE. Germline trimming cut 2 bases from V and 0 bases from J; bases unmatched to any gene: 4. This CDR3 is 15 amino acids long.

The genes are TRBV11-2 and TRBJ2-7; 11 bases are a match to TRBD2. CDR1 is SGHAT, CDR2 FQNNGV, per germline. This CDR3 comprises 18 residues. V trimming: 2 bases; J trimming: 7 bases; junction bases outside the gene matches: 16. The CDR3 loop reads CASSLTHLLAGEQGEQYF. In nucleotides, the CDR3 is TGTGCCAGCAGCTTAACCCACCTACTAGCGGGAGAACAGGGGGAGCAGTACTTC.

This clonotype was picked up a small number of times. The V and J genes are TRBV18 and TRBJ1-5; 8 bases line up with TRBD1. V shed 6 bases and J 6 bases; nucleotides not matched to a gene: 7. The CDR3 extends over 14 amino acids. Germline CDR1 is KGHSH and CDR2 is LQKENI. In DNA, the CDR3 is TGTGCCAGCTCGGGAGGACAGGGACCTCAGCCCCAGCATTTT. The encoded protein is CASSGGQGPQPQHF. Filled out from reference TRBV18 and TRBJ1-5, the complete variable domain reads NAGVMQNPRHLVRRRGQEARLRCSPMKGHSHVYWYRQLPEEGLKFMVYLQKENIIDESGMPKERFSAEFPKEGPSILRIQQVVRGDSAAYFCASSGGQGPQPQHFGDGTRLSIL.

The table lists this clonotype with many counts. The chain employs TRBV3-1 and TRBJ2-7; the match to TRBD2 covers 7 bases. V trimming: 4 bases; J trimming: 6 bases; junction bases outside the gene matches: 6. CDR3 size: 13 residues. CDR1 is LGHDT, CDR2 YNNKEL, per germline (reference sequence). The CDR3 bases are TGTGCCAGCAGCCTGGGAGGGATCGGCGAGCAGTACGTC. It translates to CASSLGGIGEQYV.

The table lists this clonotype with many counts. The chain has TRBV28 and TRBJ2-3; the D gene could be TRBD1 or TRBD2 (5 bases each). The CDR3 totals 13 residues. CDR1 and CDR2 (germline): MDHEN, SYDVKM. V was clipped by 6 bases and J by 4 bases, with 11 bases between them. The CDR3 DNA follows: TGTGCCAGCAGCGGGACGTTGTCAGATACGCAGTATTTT. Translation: CASSGTLSDTQYF.

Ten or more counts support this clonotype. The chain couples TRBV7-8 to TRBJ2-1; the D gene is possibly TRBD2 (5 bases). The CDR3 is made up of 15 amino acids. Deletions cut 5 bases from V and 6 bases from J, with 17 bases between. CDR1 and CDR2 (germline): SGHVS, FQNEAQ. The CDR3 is CASSTHGVSSNEQFF. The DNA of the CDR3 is TGTGCCAGCAGCACCCACGGGGTATCGAGCAATGAGCAGTTCTTC.

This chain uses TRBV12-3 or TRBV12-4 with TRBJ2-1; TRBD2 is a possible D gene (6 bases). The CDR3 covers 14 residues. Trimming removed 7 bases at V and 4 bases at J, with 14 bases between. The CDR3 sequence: CASTPRRGYNEQFF. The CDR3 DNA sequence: TGTGCCAGCACCCCCCGGAGGGGTTACAATGAGCAGTTCTTC.

The DNA of the CDR3 is TGCAGCGTTGAAGATTTACCGGGACTCTACAATGAGCAGTTCTTC. Its translation: CSVEDLPGLYNEQFF. V is TRBV29-1 and J is TRBJ2-1; weak D call: TRBD2 (6 bases). Germline assignment: CDR1 SQVTM and CDR2 ANQGSEA. The CDR3 length is 15 residues. The V and J ends lost 0 bases and 3 bases respectively, with 12 bases between them.

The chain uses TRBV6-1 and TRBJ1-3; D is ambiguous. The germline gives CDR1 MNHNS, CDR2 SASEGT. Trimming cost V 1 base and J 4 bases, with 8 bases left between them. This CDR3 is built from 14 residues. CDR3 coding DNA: TGTGCCAGCAGTGAAGGGACCGCCGGAAACACCATATATTTT. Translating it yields CASSEGTAGNTIYF.

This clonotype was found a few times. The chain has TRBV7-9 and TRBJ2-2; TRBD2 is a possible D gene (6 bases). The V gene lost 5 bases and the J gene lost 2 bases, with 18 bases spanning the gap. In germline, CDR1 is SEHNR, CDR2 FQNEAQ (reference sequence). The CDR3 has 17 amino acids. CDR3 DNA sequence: TGTGCCAGCAGCACCATTGGGACTTCATTCAACACCGGGGAGCTGTTTTTT. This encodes CASSTIGTSFNTGELFF.

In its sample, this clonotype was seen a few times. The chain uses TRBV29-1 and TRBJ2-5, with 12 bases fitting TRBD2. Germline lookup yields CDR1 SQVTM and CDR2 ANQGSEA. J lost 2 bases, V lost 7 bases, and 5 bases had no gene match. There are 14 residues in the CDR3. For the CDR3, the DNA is TGCAGCGCCCCGACTAGCGGGGGACAAGAGACCCAGTACTTC. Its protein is CSAPTSGGQETQYF.